This entry lists 20 T cell receptor beta chains sequenced from one sample in a study of vaccination effects on CD4 cells after COVID-19. These receptors are not linked to any known antigen. Generated by immunoSEQ multiplex PCR, the TCRdb table keeps only in-frame clones and is missing some. The sample carries around 81,000 clones, over 70% recorded once. Antigen-specific CD4+ T cells expanded by the ViraFEST assay with viral peptide pools were then sequenced. Researchers isolated CD4+ T cells once approximately eleven days of culture had elapsed. Participants completed two doses of the BNT162b2 or mRNA-1273 vaccine. This specimen was CD4+ T cells from PBMCs cultured with HCoV-OC43 spike peptides, taken after COVID-19 vaccination. The sample's subset: HCoV-OC43 spike overlapping peptide pool stimulation. These receptors all come from a human donor who received a COVID-19 vaccine.

The chain has TRBV9 and TRBJ2-1; the D gene is possibly TRBD2 (6 bases). Per the germline V gene, CDR1 is SGDLS and CDR2 is YYNGEE. Trimming removed 0 bases from V and 3 bases from J, with 13 bases in between. The CDR3 consists of 16 residues. CDR3 nucleotides: TGTGCCAGCAGCGTAGAGGATGGAGGGGACTACAATGAGCAGTTCTTC. Protein sequence: CASSVEDGGDYNEQFF. Drawing the rest from reference TRBV9 and TRBJ2-1, the complete variable domain is DSGVTQTPKHLITATGQRVTLRCSPRSGDLSVYWYQQSLDQGLQFLIQYYNGEERAKGNILERFSAQQFPDLHSELNLSSLELGDSALYFCASSVEDGGDYNEQFFGPGTRLTVL.

The V call is TRBV27, the J call TRBJ1-1; no clear D. The CDR3 totals 13 residues. Germline V CDR1 and CDR2: MNHEY, SMNVEV (reference sequence). V gave up 0 bases and J gave up 4 bases, with 6 bases separating them. The CDR3 coding sequence is TGTGCCAGCAGTTTATCCAGGTCCACTGAAGCTTTCTTT. Translated: CASSLSRSTEAFF.

The CDR3 spells CASSQREAGYTF. CDR3 in DNA: TGTGCCAGCAGCCAGCGGGAGGCCGGCTACACCTTC. The genes are TRBV3-1 (or the pseudogene TRBV3-2) and TRBJ1-2; D uncertain. Germline-derived CDR1 and CDR2 are LGHDT and YNNKEL (reference sequence). The length of the CDR3 is 12 residues. Trimming removed 3 bases at V and 8 bases at J, with 10 bases between.

Note on this clone: Other nucleotide sequences from this sample produce the same CDR3. The chain employs TRBV7-2 and TRBJ1-5; TRBD1 is a possible D gene (5 bases). The germline gives CDR1 SGHTA, CDR2 FQGNSA. CDR3 length: 13 amino acids. Trimming pared 5 bases from V and 4 bases from J, leaving 9 bases between. The CDR3 sequence is CASSPRGNQPQHF. For the CDR3, the DNA is TGTGCCAGCAGCCCACGGGGGAATCAGCCCCAGCATTTT.

The rearrangement links TRBV13 to TRBJ1-4, with D unresolved. Germline values: CDR1 PRHDT, CDR2 FYEKMQ (reference sequence). The CDR3 runs 15 residues. V was shortened by 5 bases and J by 8 bases, with 18 bases between the two germline ends. Here the CDR3 DNA reads TGTGCCAGCAGCCGAGGGTCAGGTGTCGGAGAAAAACTGTTTTTT. Protein: CASSRGSGVGEKLFF.

The chain links TRBV5-1 to TRBJ2-7, with 7 bases matching TRBD1. CDR3 length: 15 amino acids. V was pared by 6 bases and J by 1 base, with 10 bases of the junction left unmatched. Looked up from germline, CDR1 is SGHRS and CDR2 is YFSETQ. The CDR3 nucleotides read TGCGCCAGCACACTCGGACAGGAACCGTCCTACGAGCAGTACGTC. It translates to CASTLGQEPSYEQYV.

The chain joins TRBV30 to TRBJ2-5; 8 bases align to TRBD2. V was clipped by 4 bases and J by 2 bases; unmatched bases: 3. This CDR3 has 13 residues. CDR1 and CDR2 from the germline V gene are GTSNPN and SVGIG (reference sequence). This chain's CDR3 is CAWTRGGQETQYF. The CDR3 coding sequence is TGTGCCTGGACCCGCGGGGGGCAAGAGACCCAGTACTTC.

This clone was detected only once. The rearrangement uses TRBV7-2 and TRBJ1-2; 12 positions agree with TRBD1. V lost 4 bases, J lost 7 bases, and 7 bases stayed unmatched. Germline V CDR1 and CDR2: SGHTA, FQGNSA. The CDR3 has 15 amino acids. The CDR3 spells CASSSGTGGRIGYTF. The CDR3 DNA reads TGTGCCAGCAGCTCGGGGACAGGGGGCCGAATTGGCTACACCTTC. The variable domain in full, completed from reference TRBV7-2 and TRBJ1-2, reads GAGVSQSPSNKVTEKGKDVELRCDPISGHTALYWYRQSLGQGLEFLIYFQGNSAPDKSGLPSDRFSAERTGGSVSTLTIQRTQQEDSAVYLCASSSGTGGRIGYTFGSGTRLTVV.

The chain joins TRBV6-5 to TRBJ1-4, with a tentative D call TRBD1 (5 bases). Germline V gene lookup returns CDR1 MNHEY and CDR2 SVGAGI. The ends were cut back, 7 bases at V and 3 bases at J, with 12 bases in the middle. The CDR3 has 14 amino acids. The CDR3, as DNA: TGTGCCAGCAATCCCGCGGGGGCTAATGAAAAACTGTTTTTT. This gives the protein CASNPAGANEKLFF.

The rearrangement uses TRBV6-6 and TRBJ1-4; 11 nucleotides line up with TRBD1. The V gene end was trimmed by 6 bases and the J gene end by 7 bases; junction bases not matched to a gene: 7. Per the germline V gene, CDR1 is MNHNY and CDR2 is SVGAGI (reference sequence). The CDR3 runs 15 residues. The CDR3, as DNA: TGTGCCAGCAGCAAGGCCGGGACAGGGGGTGAAAAACTGTTTTTT. It is translated as CASSKAGTGGEKLFF.

As to this clone: The missing conserved phenylalanine or tryptophan at the end of this CDR3 makes a read error likely. No DNA is shown, since the ends of the CDR3 on it are uncertain; the CDR3 is the one TCRdb lists. V and J are TRBV20-1 and TRBJ1-4; TRBD1, as called in the table, went unchecked against the DNA. Germline lookup yields CDR1 DFQATT and CDR2 SNEGSKA (reference sequence). The CDR3 length is 11 residues, termini included. This chain's CDR3 is CSARGEGQVVS.

This chain joins TRBV9 and TRBJ1-1, with unresolved D. The CDR3 runs to 14 residues. Trimming removed 1 base from V and 2 bases from J, with 9 bases in between. CDR1 and CDR2 (germline): SGDLS, YYNGEE. The CDR3 protein is CASSVTSTNTEAFF. The CDR3 DNA reads TGTGCCAGCAGCGTAACATCGACTAACACTGAAGCTTTCTTT.

The chain uses TRBV5-1 and TRBJ2-3, with 9 bases fitting TRBD2. Germline V CDR1 and CDR2: SGHRS, YFSETQ. CDR3 length: 16 amino acids. J lost 1 base, V lost 1 base, and 4 bases had no gene match. In DNA, the CDR3 is TGCGCCAGCAGCTTGAAGCCTAGCGGGGGCACAGATACGCAGTATTTT. Its protein is CASSLKPSGGTDTQYF.

The rearrangement joins TRBV2 to TRBJ2-3, with D maybe TRBD1 (6 bases). Germline loops: CDR1 SNHLY, CDR2 FYNNEI. The ends were cut back, 1 base at V and 2 bases at J, with 10 bases in the middle. This CDR3 has 15 residues. CDR3 DNA: TGTGCCAGCAGTGAAGTCGGACAGCTCACAGATACGCAGTATTTT. It specifies CASSEVGQLTDTQYF.

V gene TRBV9 combines with J gene TRBJ1-3; D ambiguous. The CDR3 length is 17 residues. V dropped 0 bases and J dropped 0 bases, with 13 bases sitting between them. Germline V gene sequence: CDR1 SGDLS, CDR2 YYNGEE. The CDR3: CASSVEHSNPSGNTIYF. The CDR3 DNA follows: TGTGCCAGCAGCGTAGAACACTCAAACCCCTCTGGAAACACCATATATTTT.

This clone appeared once. The rearrangement links TRBV5-1 to TRBJ2-1; possible D gene TRBD2, 5 bases. The V and J ends lost 1 base and 0 bases respectively, with 11 bases between them. Germline CDR1 reads SGHRS; CDR2 reads YFSETQ. The CDR3 loop spans 16 amino acids. The CDR3 nucleotides read TGCGCCAGCAGCTTGTCTTTGGGGAGCTCCTACAATGAGCAGTTCTTC. It codes for CASSLSLGSSYNEQFF.

The genes are TRBV6-6 and TRBJ1-2; TRBD1 agrees at 7 bases. The CDR3 has 16 residues. CDR1 is MNHNY and CDR2 is SVGAGI in the germline V gene (reference sequence). Trimming cost V 4 bases and J 2 bases; bases outside gene matches: 10. Written as DNA, the CDR3 is TGTGCCAGCAGTTCAGGTTGGACAGGACAGAACTATGGCTACACCTTC. Its protein is CASSSGWTGQNYGYTF.

The CDR3 DNA is TGCGCCAGCAGCGCCGGGACTAGCGTGCCCACAGATACGCAGTATTTT. Translated: CASSAGTSVPTDTQYF. The genes are TRBV5-1 and TRBJ2-3, with 10 bases that match TRBD2. The CDR3 is 16 residues long. Per the germline V gene, CDR1 is SGHRS and CDR2 is YFSETQ. Losses at the gene ends were 4 bases for V and 2 bases for J; bases not matched to a gene: 7.

The chain recombines TRBV5-1 with TRBJ2-3, with D unresolved. This CDR3 comprises 14 residues. V shed 5 bases and J shed 0 bases, with 10 bases lying between them. The germline V gene has CDR1 SGHRS and CDR2 YFSETQ. The CDR3 loop is CASRDPSSTDTQYF. CDR3 nucleotide sequence: TGCGCCAGCAGGGACCCATCTAGCACAGATACGCAGTATTTT.

The chain combines TRBV7-9 with TRBJ2-2; no clear D. Per germline, CDR1 SEHNR and CDR2 FQNEAQ (reference sequence). The CDR3 is 15 amino acids. Between the trimmed V and J ends, which lost 5 bases and 0 bases, there was a span of 10 bases. The CDR3 DNA is TGTGCCAGCAGCGCATACAGTACGAACACCGGGGAGCTGTTTTTT. This codes for CASSAYSTNTGELFF.